The 32 T cell receptor beta chains presented below share a single source sample, sequenced in a study of T cells in Graves' hyperthyroidism and ophthalmopathy. Using RNA transcripts as the source, TCR beta CDR3 regions were amplified. The TCR CDR3 first-round RT-PCR relied on the HTBI primer set. TCRdb called the multiplex PCR reads again in MiXCR, with one record for every CDR3 protein. The repertoire includes a few hundred thousand distinct CDR3 sequences, approximately 16% of them detected once, and around 3.3% sits in the top ten. What was sequenced was blood. These receptors were collected from a woman between 40 and 50 years old with Graves' ophthalmopathy.

The chain recombines TRBV15 with TRBJ1-4; maybe TRBD1 (6 bases). Trimming took off 2 bases at V and 7 bases at J, with 26 bases between the two ends. This CDR3 spans 19 amino acids. Germline V lookup: CDR1 LNHNV, CDR2 YYDKDF (reference sequence). CDR3 amino acids: CATSRPKKSYGRGGEKLFF. The CDR3 DNA follows: TGTGCCACCAGCAGACCAAAGAAAAGCTACGGCAGGGGCGGTGAAAAACTGTTTTTT.

The chain joins TRBV4-1 to TRBJ1-1; D is possibly TRBD1 (5 bases). Trimming stripped 3 bases from V and 4 bases from J, with 9 bases between. CDR3 length: 13 amino acids. Germline CDR1 and CDR2: MGHRA and YSYEKL. The chain's CDR3 is CASSQDIFTEAFF. Here the CDR3 DNA reads TGCGCCAGCAGCCAGGACATTTTCACTGAAGCTTTCTTT.

In its sample, this clonotype was seen many times. This chain uses TRBV20-1 with TRBJ2-3; 8 bases align to TRBD2. The J segment lost 1 base and the V segment lost 5 bases, leaving 5 bases of the junction unmatched. The CDR3 runs 14 residues. Germline V lookup: CDR1 DFQATT, CDR2 SNEGSKA (reference sequence). CDR3 amino acids: CSADPGLGTDTQYF. The CDR3 coding sequence is TGCAGTGCTGACCCGGGACTAGGCACAGATACGCAGTATTTT.

This clonotype came up many times. This sequence joins TRBV5-1 and TRBJ2-2; no reliable D call. This CDR3 is 15 amino acids long. The germline V and J ends were trimmed by 0 bases and 7 bases, with 13 bases remaining between them. The germline gives CDR1 SGHRS, CDR2 YFSETQ. CDR3 in DNA: TGCGCCAGCAGCTTGGCGTATAGCAGTGGCGGGGAGCTGTTTTTT. It translates to CASSLAYSSGGELFF.

The rearrangement links TRBV18 to TRBJ2-2; no firm D call. The CDR3 loop spans 16 amino acids. Per the germline V gene, CDR1 is KGHSH and CDR2 is LQKENI. V was cut by 2 bases and J by 0 bases, with 10 bases left in between. CDR3 nucleotide sequence: TGTGCCAGCTCACCAAAGGTACTCGCGAACACCGGGGAGCTGTTTTTT. It yields the protein CASSPKVLANTGELFF.

This chain links TRBV4-2 with TRBJ1-3; D ambiguous. The length of the CDR3 is 15 residues. Germline V gene lookup returns CDR1 LGHNA and CDR2 YNFKEQ. V was shortened by 0 bases and J by 2 bases, with 8 bases between the two germline ends. The CDR3 loop is CASSQDPDTGNTIYF. The CDR3 nucleotides are TGTGCCAGCAGCCAAGATCCAGATACTGGAAACACCATATATTTT.

V usage is TRBV24-1 and J usage is TRBJ2-1; D is ambiguous. This CDR3 is built from 14 residues. The V end was cut by 3 bases, the J end by 5 bases, with 10 bases between. CDR1 is KGHDR and CDR2 is SFDVKD in the germline V gene. The CDR3: CATSDLTGNNEQFF. CDR3 DNA sequence: TGTGCCACCAGTGATCTTACCGGAAACAATGAGCAGTTCTTC.

There are many counts of this clonotype. The chain carries TRBV7-8 and TRBJ2-7, with a tentative D call TRBD1 (5 bases). V was clipped by 6 bases and J by 3 bases, with 6 bases between them. Looked up from germline, CDR1 is SGHVS and CDR2 is FQNEAQ. The CDR3 length is 11 residues. This chain's CDR3 is CASRQDYEQYF. The CDR3 DNA is TGTGCCAGCAGACAGGACTACGAGCAGTACTTC. The complete variable domain, with remaining parts taken from reference TRBV7-8 and TRBJ2-7, reads GAGVSQSPRYKVAKRGQDVALRCDPISGHVSLFWYQQALGQGPEFLTYFQNEAQLDKSGLPSDRFFAERPEGSVSTLKIQRTQQEDSAVYLCASRQDYEQYFGPGTRLTVT.

This clonotype turned up a few times. This chain joins TRBV11-1 and TRBJ2-6; D call uncertain. CDR3 length: 14 residues. V was cut by 2 bases and J by 4 bases, with 6 bases left in between. Germline V gene sequence: CDR1 SGHAT, CDR2 FQDESV (reference sequence). CDR3 coding DNA: TGTGCCAGCAGCTTATATGAGGGGGCCAACGTCCTGACTTTC. Its translation is CASSLYEGANVLTF.

There are many counts of this clonotype. The chain couples TRBV2 to TRBJ2-3; possibly TRBD2 for D (5 bases). Trimming stripped 4 bases from V and 0 bases from J, with 14 bases between. CDR1 and CDR2 (germline): SNHLY, FYNNEI. The CDR3 extends over 16 amino acids. The CDR3 here is CASSGMERSSTDTQYF. For the CDR3, the DNA is TGTGCCAGCAGTGGAATGGAGCGGTCTAGCACAGATACGCAGTATTTT.

This clonotype occurred many times. V usage is TRBV2 and J usage is TRBJ1-1; TRBD1 might be the D (5 bases). Trimming left V 3 bases short and J 5 bases short, with 10 bases between. Germline V gives CDR1 SNHLY, CDR2 FYNNEI. The CDR3 contains 13 residues. The DNA for the CDR3 is TGTGCCAGCAGTGAGGCCCGGGGGACTGAAGCTTTCTTT. Translation gives CASSEARGTEAFF.

Written as DNA, the CDR3 is TGCAGTGCTAGAGATCCAGGGGGTCCTAATCAGCCCCAGCATTTT. It yields the protein CSARDPGGPNQPQHF. The rearrangement joins TRBV20-1 to TRBJ1-5; TRBD1 aligns across 7 bases. Germline V gene data show CDR1 as DFQATT and CDR2 as SNEGSKA (reference sequence). This CDR3 has 15 amino acids. Trimming removed 0 bases from V and 4 bases from J; junction bases left unmatched: 6.

This clonotype showed up many times. The V gene is TRBV2, the J gene TRBJ2-1, with 8 bases fitting TRBD2. Losses at the gene ends were 7 bases for V and 7 bases for J; bases not matched to a gene: 6. The length of the CDR3 is 13 residues. Germline V gene data show CDR1 as SNHLY and CDR2 as FYNNEI. The chain's CDR3 is CASILAGMNEQFF. Written as DNA, the CDR3 is TGTGCCAGCATTCTAGCGGGTATGAATGAGCAGTTCTTC.

This clonotype was seen at least ten times. The chain uses TRBV3-1 and TRBJ2-1, with a possible D match to TRBD2 (7 bases). This CDR3 contains 15 residues. CDR1 and CDR2 (germline): LGHDT, YNNKEL (reference sequence). Trimming stripped 3 bases from V and 6 bases from J, with 15 bases between. Here the CDR3 reads CASSHGGGRGNEQFF. The DNA of the CDR3 is TGTGCCAGCAGCCATGGCGGGGGCCGGGGCAATGAGCAGTTCTTC.

The CDR3 spells CASSPLLPGQGADGYTF. The CDR3 DNA reads TGTGCCAGCAGCCCCTTATTGCCGGGACAGGGGGCAGATGGCTACACCTTC. The genes are TRBV6-1 and TRBJ1-2; 12 bases fit TRBD1. CDR1 MNHNS and CDR2 SASEGT come from the germline V gene. CDR3 length: 17 amino acids. With 6 bases clipped from V and 6 bases from J, the junction kept 14 bases outside the gene matches.

The sample holds a few counts of this clonotype. V gene TRBV15 combines with J gene TRBJ2-3; D gene unclear. Trimming removed 1 base at V and 8 bases at J, with 10 bases between. The germline CDR1 and CDR2 sequences are LNHNV and YYDKDF (reference sequence). CDR3 size: 13 residues. The CDR3 coding sequence is TGTGCCACCAGCAGAGTCGGGCGGCCTACGCAGTATTTT. The encoded protein is CATSRVGRPTQYF.

Many counts were recorded for this clonotype. The chain employs TRBV20-1 and TRBJ2-1; D unresolved. The CDR3 covers 15 residues. The V and J ends lost 5 bases and 9 bases respectively, with 23 bases between them. CDR1 is DFQATT and CDR2 is SNEGSKA in the germline V gene (reference sequence). This chain's CDR3 is CSASHPFAGTPEQFF. As DNA, the CDR3 is TGCAGTGCTTCCCACCCCTTCGCTGGCACCCCTGAGCAGTTCTTC.

The chain is built from TRBV6-1 and TRBJ1-1, with D perhaps TRBD1 (6 bases). Germline V lookup: CDR1 MNHNS, CDR2 SASEGT. The CDR3 contains 14 residues. V lost 8 bases and J 1 base, leaving 14 bases between the germline ends. The CDR3 DNA reads TGTGCCAGCGGAGAGGGGGGGAGGAACACTGAAGCTTTCTTT. Translating gives CASGEGGRNTEAFF.

This chain connects TRBV2 to TRBJ1-1; 12 bases are a match to TRBD1. The CDR3 runs 14 residues. V lost 10 bases and J lost 3; bases outside the gene matches: 6. Germline-derived CDR1 and CDR2 are SNHLY and FYNNEI. The CDR3 sequence: CATGTGGGYTEAFF. In nucleotides, the CDR3 is TGTGCCACCGGGACAGGGGGCGGGTACACTGAAGCTTTCTTT.

V gene TRBV29-1 combines with J gene TRBJ2-3; D is possibly TRBD1 (6 bases). CDR1 SQVTM and CDR2 ANQGSEA come from the germline V gene. There are 13 residues in the CDR3. V was clipped by 6 bases and J by 0 bases, with 10 bases between them. For the CDR3, the DNA is TGCAGCGTCGGACAGACTAGCACAGATACGCAGTATTTT. As protein: CSVGQTSTDTQYF.

This clonotype showed up many times. The chain recombines TRBV2 with TRBJ1-1; weak D call: TRBD1 (6 bases). Deletions cut 7 bases from V and 10 bases from J, with 19 bases between. CDR3 length: 13 amino acids. Germline loops: CDR1 SNHLY, CDR2 FYNNEI. This chain's CDR3 is CASITHGGGTAFF. CDR3 bases: TGTGCCAGCATAACTCACGGAGGGGGAACAGCTTTCTTT.

The chain uses TRBV5-1 and TRBJ2-2; D possibly corresponds to TRBD2 (7 bases). The CDR3 sequence is 16 residues long. V was cut by 7 bases and J by 6 bases, with 22 bases left in between. The V gene's germline CDR1 is SGHRS and CDR2 YFSETQ. CDR3 sequence: CASGSQEGGAPGELFF. The CDR3 DNA reads TGCGCCAGCGGATCGCAAGAAGGGGGGGCCCCCGGGGAGCTGTTTTTT. Based on the CDR3 plus reference TRBV5-1 and TRBJ2-2, the full variable domain is KAGVTQTPRYLIKTRGQQVTLSCSPISGHRSVSWYQQTPGQGLQFLFEYFSETQRNKGNFPGRFSGRQFSNSRSEMNVSTLELGDSALYLCASGSQEGGAPGELFFGEGSRLTVL.

The chain has TRBV10-1 and TRBJ2-7; 8 bases are shared with TRBD2. Losses at the gene ends were 3 bases for V and 2 bases for J; bases not matched to a gene: 9. Looked up from germline, CDR1 is WNHNN and CDR2 is SYGVQD (reference sequence). This CDR3 has 16 residues. Here the CDR3 reads CASSEISGINPYEQYF. The CDR3 DNA reads as TGCGCCAGCAGTGAAATTAGCGGGATAAACCCCTACGAGCAGTACTTC.

Only a few counts were recorded for this clonotype. This chain uses TRBV20-1 with TRBJ2-5; 9 positions agree with TRBD1. Trimming took 8 bases from V and 5 from J; bases not matched to a gene: 12. This CDR3 region has 14 residues. The germline V gene encodes CDR1 DFQATT and CDR2 SNEGSKA (reference sequence). CDR3 DNA sequence: TGCAGTTCCCAGGGACAGGGAGGTTCGGAGACCCAGTACTTC. Translated, it gives CSSQGQGGSETQYF.

This clonotype was observed many times. The chain couples TRBV6-1 to TRBJ1-1; 7 positions agree with TRBD1. The germline V gene encodes CDR1 MNHNS and CDR2 SASEGT. The J segment lost 5 bases and the V segment lost 5 bases, leaving 8 bases of the junction unmatched. The CDR3 has 14 amino acids. The CDR3 DNA sequence: TGTGCCAGCAGTCCTACAGGGGTTCGGACTGAAGCTTTCTTT. It is translated as CASSPTGVRTEAFF.

This clonotype was observed many times. This chain links TRBV28 with TRBJ2-3; TRBD2 agrees at 7 bases. Germline V lookup: CDR1 MDHEN, CDR2 SYDVKM. This CDR3 is built from 14 residues. V trimming: 5 bases; J trimming: 5 bases; junction bases outside the gene matches: 7. The CDR3, as DNA: TGTGCCAGCAGTCAGGGAGGGGCCCAAGATACGCAGTATTTT. Protein product: CASSQGGAQDTQYF. The full variable domain, rest sourced from reference TRBV28 and TRBJ2-3, is DVKVTQSSRYLVKRTGEKVFLECVQDMDHENMFWYRQDPGLGLRLIYFSYDVKMKEKGDIPEGYSVSREKKERFSLILESASTNQTSMYLCASSQGGAQDTQYFGPGTRLTVL.

The chain recombines TRBV19 with TRBJ1-5; TRBD1 agrees at 12 bases. V lost 7 bases, J lost 6 bases, and 10 bases stayed unmatched. The CDR3 is 16 residues long. Germline values: CDR1 LNHDA, CDR2 SQIVND (reference sequence). The CDR3 here is CASTIRGQGAGQPQHF. CDR3 coding DNA: TGTGCCAGTACCATCAGGGGACAGGGGGCTGGTCAGCCCCAGCATTTT.

The chain combines TRBV29-1 with TRBJ2-5, with 7 bases lining up with TRBD1. Germline trimming cut 8 bases from V and 5 bases from J; bases unmatched to any gene: 8. Per the germline V gene, CDR1 is SQVTM and CDR2 is ANQGSEA. CDR3 length: 12 amino acids. The CDR3 sequence is CSSGQPRETQYF. In DNA form, the CDR3 reads TGCAGCTCGGGACAGCCGAGGGAGACCCAGTACTTC.

This rearrangement joins TRBV3-1 to TRBJ2-4; no clear D gene. The V end lost 0 bases, the J end lost 1 base, and 13 bases lay between the germline ends. Looked up from germline, CDR1 is LGHDT and CDR2 is YNNKEL (reference sequence). The CDR3 runs 17 residues. The CDR3, as DNA: TGTGCCAGCAGCCAAGATCGTGGGTCTGAGGCCAAAAACATTCAGTACTTC. As protein: CASSQDRGSEAKNIQYF.

On this clonotype itself: A much larger clonotype is one base distant, so this may be a read error. The chain uses TRBV2 and TRBJ2-7; 8 nucleotides match TRBD1. With 7 bases clipped from V and 4 bases from J, the junction kept 6 bases outside the gene matches. The CDR3 is made up of 13 amino acids. Germline lookup yields CDR1 SNHLY and CDR2 FYNNEI. CDR3 sequence reads: CASNGQGWYEQYF. The DNA of the CDR3 is TGTGCCAGCAACGGACAGGGTTGGTACGAGCAGTACTTC. The whole variable domain, remainder taken from reference TRBV2 and TRBJ2-7, is EPEVTQTPSHQVTQMGQEVILRCVPISNHLYFYWYRQILGQKVEFLVSFYNNEISEKSEIFDDQFSVERPDGSNFTLKIRSTKLEDSAMYFCASNGQGWYEQYFGPGTRLTVT.

The sample holds many counts of this clonotype. The genes are TRBV28 and TRBJ2-4, with 8 bases matching TRBD2. The V segment lost 3 bases and the J segment 3 bases; nucleotides outside the gene matches: 4. The CDR3 is 15 residues long. From germline, CDR1 is MDHEN and CDR2 SYDVKM. The CDR3 region is CASSFFGTSKNIQYF. The CDR3 DNA reads as TGTGCCAGCAGTTTCTTTGGGACTAGCAAAAACATTCAGTACTTC.

The rearrangement joins TRBV6-1 to TRBJ1-2; D call uncertain. The CDR3 covers 13 residues. Trimming pared 2 bases from V and 8 bases from J, leaving 12 bases between. Germline V CDR1 and CDR2: MNHNS, SASEGT. CDR3: CASSESRWRGYTF. CDR3 coding DNA: TGTGCCAGCAGTGAATCACGTTGGCGAGGCTACACCTTC.